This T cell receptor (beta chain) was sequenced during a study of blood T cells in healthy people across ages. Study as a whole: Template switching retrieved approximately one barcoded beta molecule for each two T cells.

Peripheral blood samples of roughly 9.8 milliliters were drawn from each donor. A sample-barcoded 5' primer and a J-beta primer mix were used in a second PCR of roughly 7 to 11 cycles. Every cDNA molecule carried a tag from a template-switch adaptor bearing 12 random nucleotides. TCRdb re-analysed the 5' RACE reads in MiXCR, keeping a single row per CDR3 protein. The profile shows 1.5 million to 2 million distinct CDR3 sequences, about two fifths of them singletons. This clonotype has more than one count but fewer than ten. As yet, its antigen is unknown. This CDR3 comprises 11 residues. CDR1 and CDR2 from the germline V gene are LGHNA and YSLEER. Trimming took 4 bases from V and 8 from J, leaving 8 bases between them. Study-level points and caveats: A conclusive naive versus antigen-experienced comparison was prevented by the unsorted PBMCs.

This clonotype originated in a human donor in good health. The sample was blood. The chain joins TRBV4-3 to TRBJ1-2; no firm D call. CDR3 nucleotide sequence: TGCGCCAGCAGCCCCCTCCGGGGCTACACCTTC. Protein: CASSPLRGYTF.